This T cell receptor (beta chain) was captured in a study of shared clonotypes between healthy human individuals. The CDR3 sequence is 15 residues long. The germline V gene has CDR1 MGHRA and CDR2 YSYEKL. Trimming removed 9 bases from V and 1 base from J, with 19 bases in between. This was a deep-level run. Here immunoSEQ multiplex PCR was the method, and the copy in TCRdb shows in-frame clones only, minus some. The table shows around 2.1 million clones, with about 92% occurring only once. Naive CD8 populations comprised CD45RO-negative cells positively selected for CCR7, excluding terminally differentiated effector memory CD45RA+ cells.

Sequencing was carried out using naive CD8+ T cells from PBMCs. The V call is TRBV4-1, the J call TRBJ2-7; the D gene is possibly TRBD2 (6 bases). The clonotype comes from a man younger than 35 in good health. Some clones in this sample may be carry-over from other donors' samples. The CDR3 is CASTVRDSLSYEQYF. CDR3 in DNA: TGCGCCAGTACCGTCCGGGACTCCCTTTCCTACGAGCAGTACTTC.